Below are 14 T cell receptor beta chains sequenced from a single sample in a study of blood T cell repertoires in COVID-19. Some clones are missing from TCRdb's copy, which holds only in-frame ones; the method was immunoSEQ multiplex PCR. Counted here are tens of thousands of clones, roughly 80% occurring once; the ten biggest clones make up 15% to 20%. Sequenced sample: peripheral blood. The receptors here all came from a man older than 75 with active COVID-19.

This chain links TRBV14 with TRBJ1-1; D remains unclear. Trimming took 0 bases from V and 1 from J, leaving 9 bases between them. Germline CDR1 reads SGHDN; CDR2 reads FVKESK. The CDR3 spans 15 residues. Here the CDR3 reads CASSQEISGNTEAFF. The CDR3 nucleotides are TGTGCCAGCAGCCAAGAGATCTCGGGGAACACTGAAGCTTTCTTT.

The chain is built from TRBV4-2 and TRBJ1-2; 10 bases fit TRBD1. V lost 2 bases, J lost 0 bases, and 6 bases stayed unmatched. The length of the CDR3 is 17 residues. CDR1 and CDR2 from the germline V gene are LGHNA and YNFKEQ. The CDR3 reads CASSQQPGQGTNYGYTF. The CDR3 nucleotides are TGTGCCAGCAGCCAACAACCGGGACAGGGGACTAACTATGGCTACACCTTC.

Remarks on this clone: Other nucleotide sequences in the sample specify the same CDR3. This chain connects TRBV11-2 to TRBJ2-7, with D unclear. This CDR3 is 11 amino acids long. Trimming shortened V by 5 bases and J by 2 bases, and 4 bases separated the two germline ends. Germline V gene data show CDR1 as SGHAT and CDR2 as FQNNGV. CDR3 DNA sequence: TGTGCCAGCAGCCCCGCCTACGAGCAGTACTTC. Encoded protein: CASSPAYEQYF.

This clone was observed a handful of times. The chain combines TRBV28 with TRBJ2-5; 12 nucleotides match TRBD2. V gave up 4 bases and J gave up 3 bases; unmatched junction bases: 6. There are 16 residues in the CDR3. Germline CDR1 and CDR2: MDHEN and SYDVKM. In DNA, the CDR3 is TGTGCCAGCAGTTCCTCGACTAGCGGGAGAAAAGAGACCCAGTACTTC. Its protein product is CASSSSTSGRKETQYF.

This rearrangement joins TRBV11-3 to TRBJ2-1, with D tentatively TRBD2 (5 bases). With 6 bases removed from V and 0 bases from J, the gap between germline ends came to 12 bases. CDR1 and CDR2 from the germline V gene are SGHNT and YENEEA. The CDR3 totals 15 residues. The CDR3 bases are TGTGCCAGCAGTATTGATGAGGGCTCCTACAATGAGCAGTTCTTC. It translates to CASSIDEGSYNEQFF.

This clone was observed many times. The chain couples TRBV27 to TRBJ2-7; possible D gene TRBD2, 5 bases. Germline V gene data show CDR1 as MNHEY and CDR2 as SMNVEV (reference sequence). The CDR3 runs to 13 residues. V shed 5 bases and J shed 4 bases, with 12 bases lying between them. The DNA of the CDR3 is TGTGCCAGCAGTGAAGCGGTGGGTTACGAGCAGTACTTC. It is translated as CASSEAVGYEQYF.

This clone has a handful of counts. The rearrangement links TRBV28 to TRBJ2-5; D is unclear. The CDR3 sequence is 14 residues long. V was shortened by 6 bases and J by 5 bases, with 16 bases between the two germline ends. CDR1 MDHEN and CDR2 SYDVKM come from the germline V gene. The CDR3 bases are TGTGCCAGCAGAGTCGGTGGGCCGGTTGAGACCCAGTACTTC. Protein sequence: CASRVGGPVETQYF.

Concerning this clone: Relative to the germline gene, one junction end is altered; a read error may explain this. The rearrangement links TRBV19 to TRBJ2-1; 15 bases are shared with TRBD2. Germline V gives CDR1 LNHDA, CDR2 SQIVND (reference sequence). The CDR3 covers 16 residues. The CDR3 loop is CASSLDGLAGGFEQFF. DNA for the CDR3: TGTGCCAGTAGTCTAGACGGACTAGCGGGAGGGTTTGAGCAGTTCTTC.

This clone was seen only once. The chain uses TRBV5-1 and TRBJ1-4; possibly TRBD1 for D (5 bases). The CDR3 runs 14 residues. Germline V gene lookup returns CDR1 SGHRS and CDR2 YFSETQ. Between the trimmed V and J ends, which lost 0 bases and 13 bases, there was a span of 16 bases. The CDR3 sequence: CASSLAWGAQGLFF. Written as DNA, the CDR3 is TGCGCCAGCAGCTTGGCCTGGGGCGCCCAGGGACTGTTTTTT.

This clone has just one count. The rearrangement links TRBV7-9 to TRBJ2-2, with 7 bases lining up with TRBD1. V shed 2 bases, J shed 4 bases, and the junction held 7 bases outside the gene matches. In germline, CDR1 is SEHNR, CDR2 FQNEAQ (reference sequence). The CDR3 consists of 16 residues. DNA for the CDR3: TGTGCCAGCAGCTTAAACAGGGGTCCGGGCACCGGGGAGCTGTTTTTT. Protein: CASSLNRGPGTGELFF.

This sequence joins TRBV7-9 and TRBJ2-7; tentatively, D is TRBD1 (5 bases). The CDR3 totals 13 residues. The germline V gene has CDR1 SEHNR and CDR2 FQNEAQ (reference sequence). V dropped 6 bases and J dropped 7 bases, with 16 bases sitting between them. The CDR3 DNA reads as TGTGCCAGCAGGGAGACAGCCTTACTAGAGCAGTACTTC. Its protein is CASRETALLEQYF.

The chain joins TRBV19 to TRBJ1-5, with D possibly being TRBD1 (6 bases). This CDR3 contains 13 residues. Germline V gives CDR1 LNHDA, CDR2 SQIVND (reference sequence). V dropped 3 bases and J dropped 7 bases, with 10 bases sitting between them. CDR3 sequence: CASSIRGRQPQHF. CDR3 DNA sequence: TGTGCCAGTAGTATCAGGGGTAGGCAGCCCCAGCATTTT.

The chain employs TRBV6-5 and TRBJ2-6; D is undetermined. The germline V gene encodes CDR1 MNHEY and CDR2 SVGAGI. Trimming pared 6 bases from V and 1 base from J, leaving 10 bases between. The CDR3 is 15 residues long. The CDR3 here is CASRATPSGANVLTF. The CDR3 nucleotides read TGTGCCAGCAGAGCCACCCCTTCTGGGGCCAACGTCCTGACTTTC.

CDR3: CASSLVGTAEKLFF. As DNA, the CDR3 is TGTGCCAGCAGCTTAGTCGGGACAGCAGAAAAACTGTTTTTT. The chain combines TRBV5-8 with TRBJ1-4; the match to TRBD1 covers 7 bases. The CDR3 consists of 14 residues. J was trimmed by 8 bases and V by 2 bases; bases with no gene match: 6. Germline assignment: CDR1 SGHTS and CDR2 YDEGEE.